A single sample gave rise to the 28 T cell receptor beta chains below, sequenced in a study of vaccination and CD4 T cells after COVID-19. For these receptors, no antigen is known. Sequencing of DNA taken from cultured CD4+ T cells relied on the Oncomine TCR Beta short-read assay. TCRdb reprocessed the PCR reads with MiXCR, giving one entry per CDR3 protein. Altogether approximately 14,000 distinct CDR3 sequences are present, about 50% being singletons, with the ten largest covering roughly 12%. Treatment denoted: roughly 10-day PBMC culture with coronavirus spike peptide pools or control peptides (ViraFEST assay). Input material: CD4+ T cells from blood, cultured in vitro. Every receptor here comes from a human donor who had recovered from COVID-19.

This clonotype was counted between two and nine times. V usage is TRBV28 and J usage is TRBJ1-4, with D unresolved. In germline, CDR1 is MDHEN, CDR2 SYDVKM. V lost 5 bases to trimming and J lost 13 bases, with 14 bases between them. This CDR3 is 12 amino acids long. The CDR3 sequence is CASSEPKSGLFF. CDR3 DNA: TGTGCCAGCAGTGAGCCCAAAAGTGGACTGTTTTTT. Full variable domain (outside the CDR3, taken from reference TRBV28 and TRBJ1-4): DVKVTQSSRYLVKRTGEKVFLECVQDMDHENMFWYRQDPGLGLRLIYFSYDVKMKEKGDIPEGYSVSREKKERFSLILESASTNQTSMYLCASSEPKSGLFFGSGTQLSVL.

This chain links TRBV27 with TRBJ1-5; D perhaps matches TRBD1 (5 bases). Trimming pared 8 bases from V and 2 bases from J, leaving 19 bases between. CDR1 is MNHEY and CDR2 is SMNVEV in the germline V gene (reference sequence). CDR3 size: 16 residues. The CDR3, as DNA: TGTGCCAGCGAAGGAAGCGGGGGTCTAGGCAATCAGCCCCAGCATTTT. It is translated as CASEGSGGLGNQPQHF.

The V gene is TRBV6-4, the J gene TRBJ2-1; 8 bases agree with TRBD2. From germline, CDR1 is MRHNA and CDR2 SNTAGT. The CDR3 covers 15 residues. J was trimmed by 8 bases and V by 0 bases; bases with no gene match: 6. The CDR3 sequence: CASSDSAGGMDEQFF. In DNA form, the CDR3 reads TGTGCCAGCAGTGACTCGGCGGGAGGTATGGATGAGCAGTTCTTC.

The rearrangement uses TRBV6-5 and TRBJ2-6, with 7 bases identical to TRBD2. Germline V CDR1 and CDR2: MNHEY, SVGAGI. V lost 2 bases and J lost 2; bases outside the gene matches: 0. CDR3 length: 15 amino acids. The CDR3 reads CASSYGRAGANVLTF. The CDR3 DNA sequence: TGTGCCAGCAGTTACGGGAGGGCTGGGGCCAACGTCCTGACTTTC.

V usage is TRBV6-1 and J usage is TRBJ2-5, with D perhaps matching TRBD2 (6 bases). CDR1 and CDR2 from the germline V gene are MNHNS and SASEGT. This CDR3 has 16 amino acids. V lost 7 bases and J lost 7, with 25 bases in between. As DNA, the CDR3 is TGTGCCAGCACCCAGAACCGCGGGACGGCGAGGGGGACCCAGTACTTC. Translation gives CASTQNRGTARGTQYF.

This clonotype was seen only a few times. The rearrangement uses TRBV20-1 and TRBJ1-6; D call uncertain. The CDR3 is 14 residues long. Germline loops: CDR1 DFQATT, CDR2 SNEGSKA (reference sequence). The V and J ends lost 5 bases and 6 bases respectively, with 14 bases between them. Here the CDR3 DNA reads TGCAGTGCTTCTCCGACTGGGATTAATTCACCCCTCCACTTT. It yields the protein CSASPTGINSPLHF.

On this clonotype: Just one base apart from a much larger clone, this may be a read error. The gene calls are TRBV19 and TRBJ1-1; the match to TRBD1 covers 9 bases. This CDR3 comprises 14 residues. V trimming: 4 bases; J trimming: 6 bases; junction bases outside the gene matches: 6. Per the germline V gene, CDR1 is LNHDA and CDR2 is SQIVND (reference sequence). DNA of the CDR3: TGTGCCAGTAGTAGGGGACAGGGTGCTGCTGAAGCTTTCTTT. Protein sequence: CASSRGQGAAEAFF. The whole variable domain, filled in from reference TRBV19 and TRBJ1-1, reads DGGITQSPKYLFRKEGQNVTLSCEQNLNHDAMYWYRQDPGQGLRLIYYSQIVNDFQKGDIAEGYSVSREKKESFPLTVTSAQKNPTAFYLCASSRGQGAAEAFFGQGTRLTVV.

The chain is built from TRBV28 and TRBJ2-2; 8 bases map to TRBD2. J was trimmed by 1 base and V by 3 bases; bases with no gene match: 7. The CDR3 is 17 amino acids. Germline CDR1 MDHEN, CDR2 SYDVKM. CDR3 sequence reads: CASSFTGLAGNTGELFF. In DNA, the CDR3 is TGTGCCAGCAGTTTTACGGGTCTAGCGGGGAACACCGGGGAGCTGTTTTTT.

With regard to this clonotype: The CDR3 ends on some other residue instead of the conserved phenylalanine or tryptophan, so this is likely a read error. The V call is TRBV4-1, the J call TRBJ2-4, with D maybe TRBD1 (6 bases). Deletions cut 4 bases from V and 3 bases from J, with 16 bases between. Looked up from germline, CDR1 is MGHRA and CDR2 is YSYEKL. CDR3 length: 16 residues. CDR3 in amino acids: CASSPPGAQGKNIQYL. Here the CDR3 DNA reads TGCGCCAGCAGCCCACCAGGGGCTCAAGGCAAAAACATTCAGTACCTC.

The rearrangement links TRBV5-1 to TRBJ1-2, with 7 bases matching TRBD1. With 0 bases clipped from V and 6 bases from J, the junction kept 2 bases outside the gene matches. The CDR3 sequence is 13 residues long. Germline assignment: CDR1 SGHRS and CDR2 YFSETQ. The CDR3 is CASSLATGDGYTF. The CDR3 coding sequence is TGCGCCAGCAGCTTGGCAACAGGGGATGGCTACACCTTC.

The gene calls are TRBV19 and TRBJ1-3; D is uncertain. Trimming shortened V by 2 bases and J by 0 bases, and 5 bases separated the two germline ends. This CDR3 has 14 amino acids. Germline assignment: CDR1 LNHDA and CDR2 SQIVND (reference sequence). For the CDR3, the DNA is TGTGCCAGTAGTATAAAAATCTCTGGAAACACCATATATTTT. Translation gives CASSIKISGNTIYF.

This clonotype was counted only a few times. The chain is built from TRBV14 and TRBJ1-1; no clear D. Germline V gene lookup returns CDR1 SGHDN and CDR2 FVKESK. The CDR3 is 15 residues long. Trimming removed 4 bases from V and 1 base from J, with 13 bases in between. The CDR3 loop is CASSRGSPGNTEAFF. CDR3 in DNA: TGTGCCAGCAGCCGCGGATCTCCGGGGAACACTGAAGCTTTCTTT.

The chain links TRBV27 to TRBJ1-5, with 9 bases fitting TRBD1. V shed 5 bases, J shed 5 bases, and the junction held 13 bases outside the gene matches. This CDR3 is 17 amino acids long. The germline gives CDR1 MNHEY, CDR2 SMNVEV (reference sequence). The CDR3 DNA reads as TGTGCCAGCAGTCCGGCCTCCGCACAGGGGGCCTATCAGCCCCAGCATTTT. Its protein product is CASSPASAQGAYQPQHF.

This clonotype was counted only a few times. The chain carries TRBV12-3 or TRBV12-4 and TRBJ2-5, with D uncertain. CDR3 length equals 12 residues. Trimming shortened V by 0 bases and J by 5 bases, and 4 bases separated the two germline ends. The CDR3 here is CASSLAPETQYF. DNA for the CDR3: TGTGCCAGCAGTTTAGCGCCGGAGACCCAGTACTTC.

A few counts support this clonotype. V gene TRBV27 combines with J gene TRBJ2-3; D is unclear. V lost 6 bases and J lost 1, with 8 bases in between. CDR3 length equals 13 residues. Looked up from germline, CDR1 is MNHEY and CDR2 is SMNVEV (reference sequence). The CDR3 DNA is TGTGCCAGCAGGGGGTGGGGCACAGATACGCAGTATTTT. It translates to CASRGWGTDTQYF.

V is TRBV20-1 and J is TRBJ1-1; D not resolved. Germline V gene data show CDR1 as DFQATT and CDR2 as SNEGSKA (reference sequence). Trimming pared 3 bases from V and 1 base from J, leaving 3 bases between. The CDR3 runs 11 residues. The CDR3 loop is CSARENTEAFF. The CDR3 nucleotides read TGCAGTGCTAGGGAGAACACTGAAGCTTTCTTT.

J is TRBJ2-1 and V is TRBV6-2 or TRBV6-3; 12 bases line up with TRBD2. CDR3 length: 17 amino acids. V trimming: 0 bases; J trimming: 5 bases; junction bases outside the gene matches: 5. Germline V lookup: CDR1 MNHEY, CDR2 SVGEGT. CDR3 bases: TGTGCCAGCAGTTACTCCCTAGCGGGAGGGGGCCACAATGAGCAGTTCTTC. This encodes CASSYSLAGGGHNEQFF.

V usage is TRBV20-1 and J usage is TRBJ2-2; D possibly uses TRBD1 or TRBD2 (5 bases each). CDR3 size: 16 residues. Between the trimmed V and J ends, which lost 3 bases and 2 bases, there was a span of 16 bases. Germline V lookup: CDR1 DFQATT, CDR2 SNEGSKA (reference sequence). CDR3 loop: CSASDLRDGNTGELFF. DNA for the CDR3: TGCAGTGCTAGCGATCTCCGGGACGGAAACACCGGGGAGCTGTTTTTT.

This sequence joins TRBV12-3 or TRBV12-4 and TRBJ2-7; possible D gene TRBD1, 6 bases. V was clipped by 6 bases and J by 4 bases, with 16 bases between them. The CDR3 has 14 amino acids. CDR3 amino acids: CASRRAGARYEQYF. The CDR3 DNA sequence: TGTGCCAGCAGAAGGGCAGGGGCGAGGTACGAGCAGTACTTC.

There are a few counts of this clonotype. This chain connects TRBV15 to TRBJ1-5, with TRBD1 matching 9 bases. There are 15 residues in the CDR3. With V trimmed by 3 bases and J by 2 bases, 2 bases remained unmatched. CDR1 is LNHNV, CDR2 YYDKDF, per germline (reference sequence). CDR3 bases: TGTGCCACCAGCAGTAGGACAGGGGGCAATCAGCCCCAGCATTTT. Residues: CATSSRTGGNQPQHF.

DNA for the CDR3: TGTGCCAGCAGCGTAGCTGGGCTCCCTTTAGATACGCAGTATTTT. Translated, it gives CASSVAGLPLDTQYF. The chain has TRBV9 and TRBJ2-3; D uncertain. This CDR3 comprises 15 residues. V was pared by 0 bases and J by 5 bases, with 13 bases between. Germline CDR1 and CDR2: SGDLS and YYNGEE.

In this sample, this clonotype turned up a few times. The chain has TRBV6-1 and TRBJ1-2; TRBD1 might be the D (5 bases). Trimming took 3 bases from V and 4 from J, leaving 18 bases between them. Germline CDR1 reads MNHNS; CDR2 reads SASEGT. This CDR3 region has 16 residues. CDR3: CASSDRGQKAVYGYTF. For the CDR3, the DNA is TGTGCCAGCAGTGATCGGGGCCAGAAAGCGGTCTATGGCTACACCTTC.

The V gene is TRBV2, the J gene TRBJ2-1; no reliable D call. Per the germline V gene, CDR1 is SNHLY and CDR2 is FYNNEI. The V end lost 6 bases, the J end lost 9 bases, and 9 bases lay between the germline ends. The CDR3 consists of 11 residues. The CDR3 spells CASRASGEQFF. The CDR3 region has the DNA TGTGCCAGCAGAGCGTCGGGTGAGCAGTTCTTC.

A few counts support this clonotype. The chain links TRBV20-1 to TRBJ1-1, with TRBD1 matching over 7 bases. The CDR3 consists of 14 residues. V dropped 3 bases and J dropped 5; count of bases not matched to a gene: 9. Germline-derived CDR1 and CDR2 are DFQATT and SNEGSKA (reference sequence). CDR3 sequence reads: CSASLYDRVTEAFF. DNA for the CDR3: TGCAGTGCTAGCTTGTATGACAGGGTTACTGAAGCTTTCTTT.

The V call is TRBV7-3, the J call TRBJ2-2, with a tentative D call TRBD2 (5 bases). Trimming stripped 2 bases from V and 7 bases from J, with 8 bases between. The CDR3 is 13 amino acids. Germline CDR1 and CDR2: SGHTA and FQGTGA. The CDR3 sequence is CASSLELVGELFF. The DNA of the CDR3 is TGTGCCAGCAGCTTAGAACTAGTCGGGGAGCTGTTTTTT.

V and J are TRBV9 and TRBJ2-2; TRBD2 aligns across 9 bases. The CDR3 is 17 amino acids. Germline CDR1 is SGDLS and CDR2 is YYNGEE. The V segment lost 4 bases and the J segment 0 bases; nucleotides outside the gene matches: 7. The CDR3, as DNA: TGTGCCAGCAGCTCCCGGACTAGCGTTTCGAACACCGGGGAGCTGTTTTTT. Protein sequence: CASSSRTSVSNTGELFF.

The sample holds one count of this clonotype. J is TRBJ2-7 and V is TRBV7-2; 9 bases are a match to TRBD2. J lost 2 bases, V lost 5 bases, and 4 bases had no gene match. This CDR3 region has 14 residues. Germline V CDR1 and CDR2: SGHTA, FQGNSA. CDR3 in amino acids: CASSRTSGPYEQYF. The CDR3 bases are TGTGCCAGCAGCCGCACTAGCGGGCCCTACGAGCAGTACTTC.

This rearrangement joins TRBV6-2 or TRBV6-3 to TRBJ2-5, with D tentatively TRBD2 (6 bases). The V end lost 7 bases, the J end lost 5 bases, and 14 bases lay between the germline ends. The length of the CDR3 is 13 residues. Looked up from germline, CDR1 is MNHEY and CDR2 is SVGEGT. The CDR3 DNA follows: TGTGCCAGCACCCCAGGCGGGACGGAGACCCAGTACTTC. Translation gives CASTPGGTETQYF.